A selection of T cell receptor beta chains follows, all from one sample in a study of lymphopenia after photon versus proton radiotherapy. Produced via immunoSEQ multiplex PCR; TCRdb's table is partial and in-frame only. The table includes about 55,000 clones, 70% to 85% detected once. Sample: peripheral blood, taken from a patient treated with proton-based radiotherapy. These receptors all stem from a man aged 55 to 70 with pancreatic cancer. CDR3s include the opening cysteine and the closing phenylalanine or tryptophan. Only part of the rows carry a size: once, few, many, or a class if the clone is expanded.

clone_size,j_call,v_call,cdr3_aa
once,TRBJ1-1,TRBV6-4,CASSREMNTEAFF
-,TRBJ2-2,TRBV27,CASSLLGQNTGELFF
-,TRBJ1-2,TRBV7-9,CASSLATHGYTF
-,TRBJ2-5,TRBV28,CASSFGGRGKETQYF
-,TRBJ1-2,TRBV6-1,CASSVDSEYGYTF
-,TRBJ1-2,TRBV28,CASRLTGTGASYGYTF
-,TRBJ2-7,TRBV10-2,CASSQGTYEQYF
once,TRBJ2-4,TRBV13,CASSFRRQGLNIQYF
few,TRBJ1-5,TRBV15,CATSLKGYSNQPQHF
-,TRBJ1-1,TRBV6-5,CASRATGMENTEAFF
-,TRBJ2-2,TRBV5-5,CASSRTSGSNTGELFF
-,TRBJ2-5,TRBV2,CASSDWEGLKETQYF
-,TRBJ1-3,TRBV28,CASSLPGVNSGNTIYF
-,TRBJ1-5,TRBV6-5,CASSLRSSGQPQHF
-,TRBJ1-2,TRBV7-3,CASSQAAVTGYGYTF
-,TRBJ1-2,TRBV7-8,CASSLDPGQAYGYTF
-,TRBJ2-7,TRBV5-4,CASSVFRGGRQYEQYF
once,TRBJ2-2,TRBV7-6,CASSFTNRGQGGELFF
-,TRBJ2-7,TRBV9,CASGIGQGAHEQYF
once,TRBJ2-3,TRBV9,CASSVTPTSGSKDTQYF
-,TRBJ2-3,TRBV7-3,CASSRGGLGDTQYF
-,TRBJ2-5,TRBV30,CAWKGGPQGRRETQYF
-,TRBJ2-1,TRBV30,CAWSVLGTSGSRRGGNEQFF
-,TRBJ1-2,TRBV28,CASSLSSAPGPYGYTF
-,TRBJ2-7,TRBV7-9,CASSLAGSTRTSGAYEQYF
-,TRBJ2-5,TRBV29-1,CSVVRSGGRFETQYF